This T cell receptor (beta chain) originates from a study of OX40 agonist ivuxolimab in advanced cancers. Study-level findings and limits: Not determined was the antigen specificity of the expanded peripheral T cells.

As concerns this clone: What it binds is unknown.

This CDR3 region has 13 residues. From germline, CDR1 is MGHRA and CDR2 YSYEKL. V lost 2 bases and J 3 bases, leaving 5 bases between the germline ends. TCRdb keeps only in-frame clones here, not all; method: immunoSEQ multiplex PCR. The repertoire consists of about 15,000 clones, with 82% occurring once and the leading ten covering 43%. The chain couples TRBV4-1 to TRBJ2-1; D unclear. The TCR originated in an adult with an advanced solid tumor such as melanoma, head and neck, liver or kidney cancer. This specimen was CD4+ or CD8+ T cells sorted from blood, taken in a trial of the OX40 agonist ivuxolimab. Written as DNA, the CDR3 is TGCGCCAGCAGCCAATCCAGCTACAATGAGCAGTTCTTC. It translates to CASSQSSYNEQFF.